These 18 T cell receptor beta chains were sequenced from one sample in a study of OX40 agonist ivuxolimab in advanced cancers. Sequenced by immunoSEQ multiplex PCR; TCRdb stores in-frame clones only, minus some. The sample yields more than 9,000 clones, roughly three quarters seen once. This sample comprised CD4+ or CD8+ T cells sorted from blood, obtained in a trial of the OX40 agonist ivuxolimab. Receptor source: an adult with an advanced solid tumor such as melanoma, head and neck, liver or kidney cancer.

To note about this clone: This likely reflects a read error, since a far larger clone is one base away. Additional DNA sequences in this sample encode the identical CDR3. V is TRBV6-4 and J is TRBJ2-2; the D is unclear. Germline V CDR1 and CDR2: MRHNA, SNTAGT. The CDR3 consists of 13 residues. V lost 2 bases and J lost 3, with 4 bases in between. This CDR3 reads CASSDGDTGELFF. The CDR3 region has the DNA TGTGCCAGCAGTGACGGGGACACCGGGGAGCTGTTTTTT.

The rearrangement links TRBV6-1 to TRBJ2-3; 8 positions match TRBD2. The CDR3 loop spans 15 amino acids. With 6 bases clipped from V and 2 bases from J, the junction kept 7 bases outside the gene matches. Germline CDR1 is MNHNS and CDR2 is SASEGT. The CDR3 protein is CASRTGTSHTDTQYF. In nucleotides, the CDR3 is TGTGCCAGCAGGACCGGGACTAGTCACACAGATACGCAGTATTTT.

The V gene is TRBV4-2, the J gene TRBJ2-1; 10 bases align to TRBD2. CDR3 length equals 19 residues. CDR1 LGHNA and CDR2 YNFKEQ come from the germline V gene. Trimming cost V 4 bases and J 8 bases; bases outside gene matches: 20. The CDR3 DNA reads as TGTGCCAGCAGCCCCCTTCGGCCTCTTAGCGGGGGGTCGGCCGATGAGCAGTTCTTC. This gives the protein CASSPLRPLSGGSADEQFF.

This clone was counted only a few times. The rearrangement links TRBV5-4 to TRBJ2-7, with 15 bases aligning to TRBD2. Looked up from germline, CDR1 is SGHNT and CDR2 is YYREEE (reference sequence). The J segment lost 7 bases and the V segment lost 3 bases, leaving 5 bases of the junction unmatched. The CDR3 is 15 residues long. The CDR3 sequence: CASSWTSGGAQEQYF. The CDR3 DNA is TGTGCCAGCAGCTGGACTAGCGGGGGGGCTCAAGAGCAGTACTTC.

The chain carries TRBV7-9 and TRBJ2-1; the match to TRBD1 covers 8 bases. V shed 5 bases, J shed 9 bases, and the junction held 9 bases outside the gene matches. The CDR3 contains 14 residues. Germline lookup yields CDR1 SEHNR and CDR2 FQNEAQ (reference sequence). The CDR3 region is CASSHTDREPEQFF. The CDR3 DNA reads TGTGCCAGCAGCCACACGGACAGGGAACCTGAGCAGTTCTTC.

This clone is medium-sized within its sample. The rearrangement links TRBV18 to TRBJ1-1; tentative D call: TRBD1 (6 bases). Deletions cut 6 bases from V and 11 bases from J, with 22 bases between. This CDR3 is built from 14 residues. Germline lookup yields CDR1 KGHSH and CDR2 LQKENI. Written as DNA, the CDR3 is TGTGCCAGCTCTACCCCCGGGACAAACGGTAGGGCTTTCTTT. Its protein product is CASSTPGTNGRAFF.

V usage is TRBV7-2 and J usage is TRBJ2-2, with D possibly matching TRBD1 (5 bases). The CDR3 sequence is 14 residues long. V was clipped by 3 bases and J by 4 bases, with 9 bases between them. The V gene's germline CDR1 is SGHTA and CDR2 FQGNSA. The CDR3 reads CASSFGRATGELFF. In DNA, the CDR3 is TGTGCCAGCAGCTTTGGCAGGGCCACCGGGGAGCTGTTTTTT.

The gene calls are TRBV11-2 and TRBJ1-5; no definite D call. Germline V gene data show CDR1 as SGHAT and CDR2 as FQNNGV. V was trimmed by 5 bases and J by 5 bases, leaving 13 bases between them. The CDR3 contains 14 residues. The CDR3 sequence: CASSRTSRDQPQHF. In DNA, the CDR3 is TGTGCCAGCAGCCGGACTTCTAGGGATCAGCCCCAGCATTTT.

This rearrangement joins TRBV4-1 to TRBJ2-3; 8 nucleotides line up with TRBD2. This CDR3 is 15 amino acids long. Germline lookup yields CDR1 MGHRA and CDR2 YSYEKL. The trim removed 2 bases at V and 8 bases at J, leaving 9 bases unmatched. The CDR3 sequence is CASSQLLAEGGTQYF. CDR3 nucleotides: TGCGCCAGCAGCCAACTACTAGCGGAGGGGGGTACGCAGTATTTT.

The V call is TRBV7-9, the J call TRBJ2-3; 10 bases are shared with TRBD1. The germline CDR1 and CDR2 sequences are SEHNR and FQNEAQ (reference sequence). This CDR3 has 16 amino acids. After removal of 6 bases from V and 8 bases from J, the junction contained 14 bases not matched to a gene. CDR3 region: CASRGGTGEPRGTQYF. CDR3 DNA sequence: TGTGCCAGCAGGGGCGGGACAGGGGAACCCCGCGGTACGCAGTATTTT. Looking up the rest from reference TRBV7-9 and TRBJ2-3 gives the full variable domain: DTGVSQNPRHKITKRGQNVTFRCDPISEHNRLYWYRQTLGQGPEFLTYFQNEAQLEKSRLLSDRFSAERPKGSFSTLEIQRTEQGDSAMYLCASRGGTGEPRGTQYFGPGTRLTVL.

V is TRBV2 and J is TRBJ2-3, with 8 nucleotides matching TRBD2. Trimming removed 6 bases from V and 2 bases from J; junction bases left unmatched: 10. Germline V CDR1 and CDR2: SNHLY, FYNNEI. CDR3 length equals 16 residues. The CDR3 DNA reads TGTGCCAGCAGCGTCGGGGGACTAGGGTACACAGATACGCAGTATTTT. It translates to CASSVGGLGYTDTQYF.

The rearrangement joins TRBV2 to TRBJ1-5; D unresolved. Trimming took 3 bases from V and 0 from J, leaving 9 bases between them. In germline, CDR1 is SNHLY, CDR2 FYNNEI. This CDR3 region has 15 residues. CDR3 DNA: TGTGCCAGCAGTGACAGCCACGATAGCAATCAGCCCCAGCATTTT. Residues: CASSDSHDSNQPQHF.

The rearrangement uses TRBV29-1 and TRBJ1-2; D is ambiguous. The CDR3 has 12 amino acids. Germline CDR1 is SQVTM and CDR2 is ANQGSEA. With 2 bases removed from V and 1 base from J, the gap between germline ends came to 5 bases. The CDR3 sequence is CSVEPDNYGYTF. The CDR3 bases are TGCAGCGTTGAACCGGATAACTATGGCTACACCTTC.

The chain has TRBV27 and TRBJ2-6, with 8 bases identical to TRBD1. J gave up 0 bases and V 3 bases, and 10 bases lay outside the gene matches. CDR1 and CDR2 (germline): MNHEY, SMNVEV (reference sequence). This CDR3 has 19 residues. The CDR3 region is CASSLSRTGRSSGANVLTF. Written as DNA, the CDR3 is TGTGCCAGCAGTTTGTCACGGACAGGGCGCTCCTCTGGGGCCAACGTCCTGACTTTC.

The genes are TRBV7-2 and TRBJ2-7; TRBD1 matches at 7 bases. V gave up 5 bases and J gave up 0 bases; unmatched junction bases: 13. The CDR3 extends over 17 amino acids. Germline-derived CDR1 and CDR2 are SGHTA and FQGNSA. CDR3 DNA sequence: TGTGCCAGCAGCGGCCTTGGACAGGAGACCTTCTCCTACGAGCAGTACTTC. The encoded protein is CASSGLGQETFSYEQYF.

DNA for the CDR3: TGTGCCAGCAGTCCCTGGGGCAGCTCCTCCTACGAGCAGTACTTC. Its protein is CASSPWGSSSYEQYF. The genes are TRBV9 and TRBJ2-7; a weak D match, TRBD1 (5 bases). The V and J ends lost 5 bases and 0 bases respectively, with 15 bases between them. Germline V gives CDR1 SGDLS, CDR2 YYNGEE. There are 15 residues in the CDR3.

This chain joins TRBV7-9 and TRBJ2-7; 10 bases are shared with TRBD2. The trim removed 4 bases at V and 3 bases at J, leaving 6 bases unmatched. Germline CDR1 reads SEHNR; CDR2 reads FQNEAQ (reference sequence). CDR3 length: 15 residues. The CDR3 coding sequence is TGTGCCAGCAGCTCCCGGACTAGCGGAGGCTACGAGCAGTACTTC. Protein: CASSSRTSGGYEQYF.

CDR3 amino acids: CASSRDGTRGREQYF. DNA for the CDR3: TGTGCCAGCAGCAGAGACGGGACTCGGGGGCGGGAGCAGTACTTC. The chain employs TRBV7-8 and TRBJ2-7, with D possibly being TRBD1 or TRBD2 (6 bases each). The V and J ends lost 5 bases and 7 bases respectively, with 21 bases between them. CDR1 and CDR2 from the germline V gene are SGHVS and FQNEAQ. The CDR3 length is 15 residues.